Each of the 25 T cell receptor beta chains below was sequenced from the same sample in a study of T cell clonotyping in hematopoietic cell transplantation. Time point in this sample: recipient sample about 28 days before transplant, after cytoreduction. TCRdb's table, derived via immunoSEQ multiplex PCR, lists solely in-frame clones and lacks some. The sample records 30,000 or so clones, approximately 80% being singletons. Sequences were derived from peripheral blood mononuclear cells, sampled before stem cell transplant. The receptors here all came from a woman between 25 and 40 years old with chronic myeloid leukemia. Some clones in this sample may be carry-over from other donors' samples.

This chain links TRBV5-1 with TRBJ1-6; D call uncertain. The length of the CDR3 is 16 residues. Germline CDR1 and CDR2: SGHRS and YFSETQ. The ends were cut back, 0 bases at V and 0 bases at J, with 7 bases in the middle. The CDR3 DNA reads as TGCGCCAGCAGCTTGGCCCCCGACTCCTATAATTCACCCCTCCACTTT. Translating gives CASSLAPDSYNSPLHF.

As DNA, the CDR3 is TGTGCCAGCAGCTTGGTTGGTGGGGTTGGCTACACCTTC. Translation: CASSLVGGVGYTF. This chain connects TRBV5-6 to TRBJ1-2; unclear D gene. The germline gives CDR1 SGHDT, CDR2 YYEEEE. Trimming took off 0 bases at V and 7 bases at J, with 10 bases between the two ends. The CDR3 length is 13 residues.

The V and J genes are TRBV6-1 and TRBJ1-2; 10 bases are shared with TRBD1. CDR1 is MNHNS, CDR2 SASEGT, per germline. This CDR3 contains 14 residues. The trim removed 8 bases at V and 4 bases at J, leaving 7 bases unmatched. The CDR3 DNA reads TGTGCCAGCGGCGACGGGACAGGGGTCTATGGCTACACCTTC. Encoded protein: CASGDGTGVYGYTF.

The V and J genes are TRBV11-3 and TRBJ2-3, with no clear D. Germline CDR1 and CDR2: SGHNT and YENEEA. The CDR3 is 12 amino acids. The ends were cut back, 4 bases at V and 4 bases at J, with 6 bases in the middle. The CDR3 reads CASSSRADTQYF. CDR3 coding DNA: TGTGCCAGCAGCTCCCGGGCAGATACGCAGTATTTT.

The gene calls are TRBV6-5 and TRBJ2-2; 8 bases fit TRBD1. CDR3 length: 15 residues. The junction had 6 bases not matched to a gene; V was cut back by 4 bases and J by 5 bases. CDR1 and CDR2 (germline): MNHEY, SVGAGI. The chain's CDR3 is CASSSRQGRTGELFF. The CDR3 DNA follows: TGTGCCAGCAGTTCCAGACAGGGGAGGACCGGGGAGCTGTTTTTT.

This clone was seen a single time. This rearrangement joins TRBV5-1 to TRBJ1-2; the match to TRBD1 covers 8 bases. CDR1 is SGHRS, CDR2 YFSETQ, per germline. V trimming: 0 bases; J trimming: 3 bases; junction bases outside the gene matches: 7. The CDR3 runs to 16 residues. CDR3 loop: CASSLEGQVDYYGYTF. CDR3 bases: TGCGCCAGCAGCTTGGAGGGACAGGTCGATTACTATGGCTACACCTTC. Complete variable domain (other parts from reference TRBV5-1 and TRBJ1-2): KAGVTQTPRYLIKTRGQQVTLSCSPISGHRSVSWYQQTPGQGLQFLFEYFSETQRNKGNFPGRFSGRQFSNSRSEMNVSTLELGDSALYLCASSLEGQVDYYGYTFGSGTRLTVV.

The chain joins TRBV11-1 to TRBJ1-2; the D gene is possibly TRBD1 (5 bases). Germline lookup yields CDR1 SGHAT and CDR2 FQDESV (reference sequence). This CDR3 region has 14 residues. The V and J ends lost 4 bases and 2 bases respectively, with 11 bases between them. CDR3 loop: CASSSDSTNYGYTF. In DNA, the CDR3 is TGTGCCAGCAGCTCCGACAGTACCAACTATGGCTACACCTTC.

The V and J genes are TRBV5-6 and TRBJ2-7; the D gene is possibly TRBD1 (7 bases). V lost 2 bases and J lost 8, with 17 bases in between. The CDR3 contains 14 residues. The germline gives CDR1 SGHDT, CDR2 YYEEEE. In DNA, the CDR3 is TGTGCCAGCAGCTTTTTGGGGGCGGGACAGAAGCAGTACGTC. This translates into CASSFLGAGQKQYV.

The rearrangement links TRBV2 to TRBJ1-3; D unclear. V was trimmed by 6 bases and J by 3 bases, leaving 6 bases between them. The CDR3 extends over 12 amino acids. From germline, CDR1 is SNHLY and CDR2 FYNNEI. The CDR3: CASSGNGNTIYF. The CDR3 DNA reads TGTGCCAGCAGCGGGAATGGAAACACCATATATTTT.

J is TRBJ1-2 and V is TRBV6-5, with D maybe TRBD1 (6 bases). Germline-derived CDR1 and CDR2 are MNHEY and SVGAGI. The V end lost 7 bases, the J end lost 5 bases, and 11 bases lay between the germline ends. The CDR3 is made up of 12 amino acids. CDR3 region: CASKGHEYGYTF. CDR3 in DNA: TGTGCCAGCAAGGGACACGAATATGGCTACACCTTC.

Concerning this clone itself: Sequence at one end of the junction differs from germline and may be a read error. This rearrangement joins TRBV30 to TRBJ1-5, with 7 nucleotides matching TRBD1. This CDR3 has 13 residues. Per germline, CDR1 GTSNPN and CDR2 SVGIG (reference sequence). CDR3 nucleotides: TGTGCCTGGGGTGTACAGGGGAATCAGCCCCAGCATTTT. Its translation: CAWGVQGNQPQHF.

In DNA form, the CDR3 reads TGTGCCACCAGCAGAGGAGTGGTAAGGGATAATGGCTACACCTTC. Translated, it gives CATSRGVVRDNGYTF. V usage is TRBV15 and J usage is TRBJ1-2; D is unclear. The CDR3 extends over 15 amino acids. CDR1 and CDR2 (germline): LNHNV, YYDKDF (reference sequence). Trimming pared 1 base from V and 6 bases from J, leaving 15 bases between.

Notes on this clone: The junction does not match germline at one end; this may be a read error. The V and J genes are TRBV7-9 and TRBJ2-7, with 13 positions matching TRBD2. The CDR3 is 13 amino acids. Germline values: CDR1 SEHNR, CDR2 FQNEAQ (reference sequence). The CDR3 region is CASSEGTSGARKF. CDR3 in DNA: TGTGCCAGCAGCGAGGGGACTAGCGGGGCGCGGAAGTTC.

This clone was seen a single time. The V and J genes are TRBV10-3 and TRBJ2-2; D perhaps matches TRBD1 (7 bases). The CDR3 extends over 13 amino acids. Germline V gives CDR1 ENHRY, CDR2 SYGVKD. The V and J ends lost 11 bases and 7 bases respectively, with 17 bases between them. CDR3: CASGGTAGGELFF. In nucleotides, the CDR3 is TGTGCCTCGGGCGGGACAGCAGGCGGGGAGCTGTTTTTT.

The chain employs TRBV4-1 and TRBJ2-7; no reliable D call. This CDR3 has 12 amino acids. Germline CDR1 and CDR2: MGHRA and YSYEKL. With 4 bases removed from V and 7 bases from J, the gap between germline ends came to 11 bases. DNA for the CDR3: TGCGCCAGCAGCCTTCCCTCCGCGGAGCAGTACTTC. Its protein product is CASSLPSAEQYF.

This clone occurred once. V gene TRBV4-1 combines with J gene TRBJ1-5; unclear D gene. The V end lost 0 bases, the J end lost 0 bases, and 12 bases lay between the germline ends. Looked up from germline, CDR1 is MGHRA and CDR2 is YSYEKL. There are 17 residues in the CDR3. The CDR3 protein is CASSQDPPTYSNQPQHF. The CDR3 DNA reads as TGCGCCAGCAGCCAAGACCCACCAACATATAGCAATCAGCCCCAGCATTTT.

The CDR3 nucleotides are TGTGCCAGCAGAACTTCAGGAGGCTACACCTTC. Translating it yields CASRTSGGYTF. The chain links TRBV6-6 to TRBJ1-2; D gene ambiguous. The CDR3 is 11 amino acids. Germline CDR1 reads MNHNY; CDR2 reads SVGAGI (reference sequence). V lost 6 bases and J 8 bases, leaving 10 bases between the germline ends.

The chain has TRBV4-1 and TRBJ1-2; D unresolved. The CDR3 contains 15 residues. Germline CDR1 reads MGHRA; CDR2 reads YSYEKL. Trimming stripped 3 bases from V and 0 bases from J, with 11 bases between. In DNA, the CDR3 is TGCGCCAGCAGCCATTCCAAGACCACTAACTATGGCTACACCTTC. It translates to CASSHSKTTNYGYTF.

This clone was counted only a few times. V usage is TRBV2 and J usage is TRBJ2-2, with D perhaps matching TRBD1 (6 bases). Germline V CDR1 and CDR2: SNHLY, FYNNEI. V gave up 6 bases and J gave up 1 base, with 15 bases separating them. The CDR3 is 16 amino acids. The DNA of the CDR3 is TGTGCCAGCAGCCAAAACAGGGTGGGGAACACCGGGGAGCTGTTTTTT. It yields the protein CASSQNRVGNTGELFF.

V is TRBV6-5 and J is TRBJ1-4, with D perhaps TRBD1 (6 bases). Trimming cost V 2 bases and J 4 bases, with 8 bases left between them. The length of the CDR3 is 14 residues. CDR1 and CDR2 from the germline V gene are MNHEY and SVGAGI. CDR3 in amino acids: CASSYGQSNEKLFF. CDR3 bases: TGTGCCAGCAGTTACGGACAGAGTAATGAAAAACTGTTTTTT.

The chain joins TRBV4-1 to TRBJ1-3, with D tentatively TRBD1 (5 bases). Trimming took 2 bases from V and 4 from J, leaving 15 bases between them. This CDR3 contains 16 residues. Germline V gives CDR1 MGHRA, CDR2 YSYEKL. CDR3 amino acids: CASSQTLTRAGNTIYF. CDR3 nucleotide sequence: TGCGCCAGCAGCCAAACTCTTACCAGGGCGGGAAACACCATATATTTT.

V usage is TRBV11-2 and J usage is TRBJ2-7, with D unclear. The CDR3 runs 14 residues. Germline CDR1 is SGHAT and CDR2 is FQNNGV. V dropped 5 bases and J dropped 7 bases, with 18 bases sitting between them. The CDR3 nucleotides are TGTGCCAGCAGCCTTGGTCCAGGAGTGGGGGAGCAGTACTTC. It specifies CASSLGPGVGEQYF.

DNA for the CDR3: TGTGCCAGCAGCTCCGGGCCCGGGGGCGGTGGCTACACCTTC. This encodes CASSSGPGGGGYTF. V and J are TRBV7-2 and TRBJ1-2, with D perhaps TRBD1 (6 bases). V was trimmed by 4 bases and J by 7 bases, leaving 16 bases between them. The CDR3 is 14 amino acids. The germline gives CDR1 SGHTA, CDR2 FQGNSA.

The chain recombines TRBV7-9 with TRBJ2-2; perhaps TRBD1 as D (6 bases). The CDR3 is 16 residues long. V lost 5 bases and J 1 base, leaving 14 bases between the germline ends. The germline V gene has CDR1 SEHNR and CDR2 FQNEAQ (reference sequence). The CDR3 loop reads CASSHSGTLNTGELFF. The CDR3 DNA sequence: TGTGCCAGCAGCCACTCCGGGACATTGAACACCGGGGAGCTGTTTTTT.

The rearrangement joins TRBV4-3 to TRBJ1-2, with D perhaps matching TRBD1 (5 bases). The CDR3 totals 14 residues. Germline V gene lookup returns CDR1 LGHNA and CDR2 YSLEER. V was shortened by 0 bases and J by 5 bases, with 10 bases between the two germline ends. The CDR3 reads CASSQEPGRYGYTF. The CDR3 DNA follows: TGCGCCAGCAGCCAAGAACCAGGGCGATATGGCTACACCTTC.